A selection of T cell receptor beta chains follows, all from one sample in a study of T cells in Graves' hyperthyroidism and ophthalmopathy. TCRdb used MiXCR to reprocess the multiplex PCR reads, holding one entry per CDR3 protein. The sample contains approximately 610,000 distinct CDR3 sequences, roughly 14% of which appear only once. The sample comprised blood. Source of these receptors: a woman aged 40 to 50 with Graves' ophthalmopathy. Both conserved end residues are part of each CDR3. D genes are given only for firm matches.

j_call: TRBJ1-5; v_call: TRBV30; d_call: -; cdr3_aa: CAWSEGPAQPQHF
j_call: TRBJ2-4; v_call: TRBV30; d_call: -; cdr3_aa: CAWSQSLVAGQNIQYF
j_call: TRBJ2-2; v_call: TRBV28; d_call: -; cdr3_aa: CASTPSGTEYYTGELFF
j_call: TRBJ2-5; v_call: TRBV29-1; d_call: TRBD2; cdr3_aa: CSVDQEHSGFGETQYF
j_call: TRBJ2-7; v_call: TRBV5-4; d_call: TRBD1; cdr3_aa: CASSSHAGTGDGEQYF
j_call: TRBJ2-5; v_call: TRBV20-1; d_call: TRBD1; cdr3_aa: CSALSTGMGETQYF
j_call: TRBJ2-4; v_call: TRBV7-2; d_call: -; cdr3_aa: CASSFSGRIAKNIQYF
j_call: TRBJ2-2; v_call: TRBV6-2/TRBV6-3; d_call: -; cdr3_aa: CASQRGFITGELFF
j_call: TRBJ2-5; v_call: TRBV7-9; d_call: TRBD1; cdr3_aa: CASSPGQGEGETQYF
j_call: TRBJ1-5; v_call: TRBV6-2/TRBV6-3; d_call: TRBD1; cdr3_aa: CASSKQGGLQPQHF
j_call: TRBJ2-5; v_call: TRBV20-1; d_call: TRBD2; cdr3_aa: CSARDSGSGETQYF
j_call: TRBJ1-1; v_call: TRBV27; d_call: -; cdr3_aa: CASISAANTEAFF
j_call: TRBJ2-3; v_call: TRBV7-3; d_call: TRBD2; cdr3_aa: CASSLIRPGGTSTDTQYF
j_call: TRBJ2-7; v_call: TRBV11-2; d_call: -; cdr3_aa: CASSLDLWYEQYF
j_call: TRBJ2-4; v_call: TRBV6-5; d_call: -; cdr3_aa: CASSYSYDIVTNIQYF
j_call: TRBJ2-6; v_call: TRBV6-5; d_call: TRBD2; cdr3_aa: CASSYRGLAAGANVLTF
j_call: TRBJ2-7; v_call: TRBV20-1; d_call: -; cdr3_aa: CSATKMGLQVREQYF
j_call: TRBJ2-4; v_call: TRBV6-2/TRBV6-3; d_call: TRBD1; cdr3_aa: CASSSGQGLNIQYF
j_call: TRBJ2-2; v_call: TRBV6-2/TRBV6-3; d_call: TRBD2; cdr3_aa: CASSRPGLVTGELFF
j_call: TRBJ2-7; v_call: TRBV7-2; d_call: TRBD2; cdr3_aa: CASSFTGLGSYEQYF
j_call: TRBJ2-7; v_call: TRBV7-3; d_call: -; cdr3_aa: CASSFTGVTYEQYF
j_call: TRBJ2-2; v_call: TRBV19; d_call: -; cdr3_aa: CASSPYYRVGTYTGELFF
j_call: TRBJ1-5; v_call: TRBV19; d_call: -; cdr3_aa: CASRKSDNQPQHF
j_call: TRBJ2-7; v_call: TRBV11-2; d_call: -; cdr3_aa: CASSLKGYYEQYF
j_call: TRBJ2-5; v_call: TRBV29-1; d_call: -; cdr3_aa: CSVEVGSSRDF
j_call: TRBJ2-2; v_call: TRBV5-6; d_call: TRBD1; cdr3_aa: CASSSGQGRNTGELFF
j_call: TRBJ2-2; v_call: TRBV10-3; d_call: -; cdr3_aa: CAISDSAKTYTGELFF